The 3 T cell receptor beta chains reported below all come from one sample, sequenced in a study of T cell repertoires in cytomegalovirus infection (dated by TCRdb to the late 2010s). These receptors have no identified antigens. The intended sense of this specimen's treatment or condition label: in vitro stimulation with specific CMV peptide epitopes to enrich CMV-specific T cells. Sequencing relied on an Illumina HiSeq 1500. TCRdb trimmed public reads at Q25 via fastp, called clones via MiXCR and kept in-frame beta chains. Here each entry gathers all rows of one CDR3 protein and keeps the most common genes and DNA. A total of approximately 150,000 distinct CDR3 sequences appear in this sample, about 22% of them only once. The top ten clones comprise 25% of the sample. The sequences come from CD8+ T cells from cultured PBMCs, collected from culture after CMV antigen stimulation. Source of these receptors: a human donor in good health (CMV status not recorded). Some clones in this sample may be carry-over from other donors' samples.

The table lists this clonotype with a few counts. V is TRBV6-1 and J is TRBJ2-5; a possible D gene is TRBD1 (6 bases). Germline CDR1 MNHNS, CDR2 SASEGT. This CDR3 is built from 16 residues. V was cut by 6 bases and J by 2 bases, with 19 bases left in between. CDR3 in amino acids: CASRPGEWGTQETQYF. The CDR3 coding sequence is TGTGCCAGCAGACCCGGCGAGTGGGGGACACAAGAGACCCAGTACTTC.

This clonotype has just a few counts. This chain uses TRBV7-2 with TRBJ1-2; D ambiguous. Germline CDR1 is SGHTA and CDR2 is FQGNSA. The CDR3 consists of 14 residues. Trimming took 1 base from V and 3 from J, leaving 9 bases between them. The chain's CDR3 is CASSLGIGDYGYTF. The CDR3 DNA follows: TGTGCCAGCAGCTTAGGAATCGGGGACTATGGCTACACCTTC.

The rearrangement links TRBV6-2 or TRBV6-3 to TRBJ2-7; perhaps TRBD1 as D (5 bases). V lost 7 bases, J lost 3 bases, and 13 bases lay in between. Per the germline V gene, CDR1 is MNHEY and CDR2 is SVGEGT. This CDR3 contains 13 residues. The CDR3 protein is CASTDSHYYEQYF. The CDR3 DNA follows: TGTGCCAGCACCGACAGTCACTACTACGAGCAGTACTTC.